These 18 T cell receptor beta chains came from one sample sequenced in a study of Graves' ophthalmopathy and Graves' hyperthyroidism. The sequenced template was RNA, covering the TCR beta CDR3 region. Second-round multiplex PCR followed a first-round RT-PCR using HTBI primers. TCRdb ran MiXCR on the multiplex PCR reads and lists one entry per CDR3 protein. The sample holds some 350,000 distinct CDR3 sequences; about a sixth are singletons and the top ten take 2% to 3%. The specimen was peripheral blood. The receptors were gathered from an adult woman with stable Graves' hyperthyroidism.

This clonotype was seen many times. The chain is built from TRBV12-3 or TRBV12-4 and TRBJ1-1; D is ambiguous. Trimming pared 6 bases from V and 4 bases from J, leaving 12 bases between. This CDR3 contains 13 residues. The CDR3 protein is CASSAGWSTEAFF. The CDR3 bases are TGTGCCAGCAGCGCGGGGTGGAGCACTGAAGCTTTCTTT.

There are many counts of this clonotype. The J gene is TRBJ1-1, the V gene TRBV11-2, with no clear D. Germline CDR1 reads SGHAT; CDR2 reads FQNNGV. V was cut by 1 base and J by 1 base, with 22 bases left in between. CDR3 length equals 19 residues. The CDR3 nucleotides are TGTGCCAGCAGCTTAGTTCTTGGCACCCCAGATCTTCCGAACACTGAAGCTTTCTTT. It yields the protein CASSLVLGTPDLPNTEAFF. Filled out from reference TRBV11-2 and TRBJ1-1, the complete variable domain reads EAGVAQSPRYKIIEKRQSVAFWCNPISGHATLYWYQQILGQGPKLLIQFQNNGVVDDSQLPKDRFSAERLKGVDSTLKIQPAKLEDSAVYLCASSLVLGTPDLPNTEAFFGQGTRLTVV.

As for this clonotype: This clone may be a read error of a much larger clone one base away. Likely a read error: the CDR3 ends without its conserved phenylalanine or tryptophan. The V and J genes are TRBV12-3 or TRBV12-4 and TRBJ2-7; 8 bases map to TRBD2. The trim removed 5 bases at V and 0 bases at J, leaving 3 bases unmatched. The CDR3 has 14 residues. The CDR3 region is CASSRTSLSYEQYL. The CDR3 nucleotides are TGTGCCAGCAGTCGGACTAGCCTCTCCTACGAGCAGTACCTC.

The chain couples TRBV19 to TRBJ1-1; 7 bases fit TRBD1. Germline V gene lookup returns CDR1 LNHDA and CDR2 SQIVND (reference sequence). The CDR3 spans 15 residues. The trim removed 9 bases at V and 1 base at J, leaving 11 bases unmatched. The CDR3 bases are TGTGCCAGCAGTTCCCGGGACAGTAGGAACACTGAAGCTTTCTTT. Its translation: CASSSRDSRNTEAFF.

This clonotype was seen many times. The CDR3 bases are TGTGCCAGCAGCACAGGGACAGTCCTCTACGAGCAGTACTTC. Translating it yields CASSTGTVLYEQYF. The rearrangement joins TRBV7-2 to TRBJ2-7, with 7 bases that match TRBD1. Trimming removed 5 bases from V and 3 bases from J; junction bases left unmatched: 7. CDR3 size: 14 residues. Germline values: CDR1 SGHTA, CDR2 FQGNSA.

This clonotype was observed at least ten times. The chain has TRBV6-5 and TRBJ1-5; no reliable D call. Per germline, CDR1 MNHEY and CDR2 SVGAGI. V dropped 6 bases and J dropped 10 bases, with 13 bases sitting between them. The CDR3 totals 12 residues. The CDR3 DNA is TGTGCCAGCAGCTTATGGCCGCTCCCCCAGCATTTT. Its translation is CASSLWPLPQHF.

With respect to this clonotype: It is likely a read error, because the conserved phenylalanine at the end of the CDR3 is missing. V is TRBV27 and J is TRBJ1-2, with unresolved D. The CDR3 spans 15 residues. V was cut by 5 bases and J by 7 bases, with 20 bases left in between. CDR1 is MNHEY and CDR2 is SMNVEV in the germline V gene (reference sequence). The CDR3 DNA sequence: TGTGCCAGCAGTCCCGGTGACCGCCCCCTGTCTGGCTACACCTAC. Amino acids: CASSPGDRPLSGYTY.

This clonotype appeared many times. The V gene is TRBV19, the J gene TRBJ1-2, with TRBD1 identical over 9 bases. The length of the CDR3 is 15 residues. V lost 3 bases, J lost 2 bases, and 4 bases stayed unmatched. Germline CDR1 LNHDA, CDR2 SQIVND (reference sequence). The CDR3 sequence: CASSMDRGGNYGYTF. DNA of the CDR3: TGTGCCAGTAGTATGGACAGGGGAGGGAACTATGGCTACACCTTC.

This chain links TRBV18 with TRBJ2-7, with D perhaps given as TRBD1 or TRBD2 (5 bases each). V lost 1 base to trimming and J lost 6 bases, with 10 bases between them. CDR3 length equals 13 residues. CDR1 is KGHSH, CDR2 LQKENI, per germline. The CDR3 reads CASSPLFGGEQYF. The DNA of the CDR3 is TGTGCCAGCTCACCACTTTTTGGGGGCGAGCAGTACTTC.

There are many counts of this clonotype. A junction end diverges from the germline sequence, so it may reflect a read error. The V gene is TRBV7-7, the J gene TRBJ2-2; D is ambiguous. The CDR3 consists of 14 residues. Germline loops: CDR1 SSHAT, CDR2 FNYEAQ (reference sequence). The CDR3 loop is CASSLDSFAGELFF. In DNA, the CDR3 is TGTGCTAGCAGCTTAGACTCCTTCGCCGGGGAGCTGTTTTTT.

The sample holds many counts of this clonotype. The chain couples TRBV28 to TRBJ2-7; perhaps D is TRBD1 or TRBD2 (5 bases each). Per the germline V gene, CDR1 is MDHEN and CDR2 is SYDVKM. The CDR3 loop spans 13 amino acids. V lost 4 bases and J lost 5, with 12 bases in between. CDR3 nucleotide sequence: TGTGCCAGCAGTTCACGATGGGACCACGAGCAGTACTTC. Translation: CASSSRWDHEQYF.

V usage is TRBV12-3 or TRBV12-4 and J usage is TRBJ2-5; D ambiguous. V was cut by 4 bases and J by 4 bases, with 16 bases left in between. The CDR3 contains 15 residues. The CDR3 here is CASSYGWGKGETQYF. DNA of the CDR3: TGTGCCAGCAGTTACGGGTGGGGAAAGGGAGAGACCCAGTACTTC.

In its sample, this clonotype was seen many times. The junction differs from germline at one of its ends, possibly a read error. This chain links TRBV29-1 with TRBJ1-1; 7 bases line up with TRBD1. This CDR3 contains 14 residues. Germline values: CDR1 SQVTM, CDR2 ANQGSEA. The CDR3 is CNVEVDRVDTEAFF. CDR3 sequence (DNA): TGCAACGTTGAAGTTGACAGGGTCGACACTGAAGCTTTCTTT.

The table lists this clonotype with many counts. The CDR3 region is CASGPFASGGASEETQYF. The CDR3 DNA is TGTGCTAGTGGTCCCTTTGCGTCCGGTGGCGCCTCTGAAGAGACCCAGTACTTC. The V gene is TRBV12-5, the J gene TRBJ2-5; D is ambiguous. Germline assignment: CDR1 LGHNT and CDR2 FRNRAP. V was clipped by 5 bases and J by 3 bases, with 25 bases between them. CDR3 length: 18 residues. Full variable domain (outside the CDR3, taken from reference TRBV12-5 and TRBJ2-5): DARVTQTPRHKVTEMGQEVTMRCQPILGHNTVFWYRQTMMQGLELLAYFRNRAPLDDSGMPKDRFSAEMPDATLATLKIQPSEPRDSAVYFCASGPFASGGASEETQYFGPGTRLLVL.

This clonotype was found many times. The V call is TRBV28, the J call TRBJ1-5; D is ambiguous. Per germline, CDR1 MDHEN and CDR2 SYDVKM. The CDR3 is 15 residues long. V shed 6 bases and J shed 3 bases, with 15 bases lying between them. Written as DNA, the CDR3 is TGTGCCAGCAGGAGGAGGGTGTGGGCCAATCAGCCCCAGCATTTT. This encodes CASRRRVWANQPQHF. The whole variable domain, filled in from reference TRBV28 and TRBJ1-5, reads DVKVTQSSRYLVKRTGEKVFLECVQDMDHENMFWYRQDPGLGLRLIYFSYDVKMKEKGDIPEGYSVSREKKERFSLILESASTNQTSMYLCASRRRVWANQPQHFGDGTRLSIL.

This clonotype was counted between two and nine times. This chain's CDR3 is CASSFSLQGYSYEQYF. DNA for the CDR3: TGTGCCAGCAGTTTTTCCCTACAGGGGTACTCCTACGAGCAGTACTTC. This chain joins TRBV6-2 or TRBV6-3 and TRBJ2-7, with 7 bases identical to TRBD1. The CDR3 extends over 16 amino acids. J lost 0 bases, V lost 4 bases, and 9 bases had no gene match. Germline CDR1 is MNHEY and CDR2 is SVGEGT.

This clonotype was detected ten times or more. V is TRBV19 and J is TRBJ2-7; 9 positions match TRBD2. Unmatched junction bases numbered 12, after V lost 10 bases and J lost 2 bases. The CDR3 sequence is 15 residues long. Germline V CDR1 and CDR2: LNHDA, SQIVND (reference sequence). CDR3 nucleotides: TGTGCCACATCAAAAAGTGCGGGAGGGCCCTACGAGCAGTACTTC. Protein: CATSKSAGGPYEQYF.

This clonotype was observed at least ten times. The chain recombines TRBV6-1 with TRBJ2-7; TRBD1 agrees at 8 bases. V lost 6 bases, J lost 2 bases, and 15 bases stayed unmatched. Germline assignment: CDR1 MNHNS and CDR2 SASEGT. This CDR3 region has 17 residues. The CDR3 protein is CASSPPGRTGLTYEQYF. The CDR3 coding sequence is TGTGCCAGCAGCCCACCTGGACGGACAGGGCTCACCTACGAGCAGTACTTC.